The text below deals with one T cell receptor beta chain. Unmatched junction bases numbered 8, after V lost 4 bases and J lost 5 bases. The CDR3 has 16 residues. CDR1 is LGHDT, CDR2 YNNKEL, per germline (reference sequence). In the original workflow: From reference gene primer amplification, estimates of nucleated cell counts were derived. Profiling relied on immunoSEQ multiplex PCR, and the TCRdb table lists in-frame clones only, not all of them. V, J and clone size are taken as reported in that table, and D and trimming were inferred from the DNA itself. The sample contains tens of thousands of clones, 79% of which appear only once. This specimen comes from a study of blood T cell repertoires in COVID-19. Study in general: Acute and convalescent COVID-19 specimens originated in the United States, Italy and Spain. T cells, B-cell-depleted T cells, or PBMCs provided the cDNA or gDNA that served as material.

The TCR originated in a man between 65 and 85 years old with acute or convalescent COVID-19. The chain employs TRBV3-1 (or the pseudogene TRBV3-2) and TRBJ1-4, with 9 bases matching TRBD1. The sequencing sample was made of peripheral blood. The DNA of the CDR3 is TGTGCCAGCAGCCGGCGCTTCGGACAGGGGAATGAAAAACTGTTTTTT. The encoded protein is CASSRRFGQGNEKLFF.